The clone carrying this T cell receptor beta chain was recorded at least ten times. One end of the junction is discordant with germline, which a read error may explain. TCRdb fed the reads into MiXCR, producing one record per CDR3 protein. The sample lists approximately 630,000 distinct CDR3 sequences, 24% seen once, with 8% in the top ten. The sample belongs to a study of T cell repertoires in cytomegalovirus infection. The CDR3 loop spans 15 amino acids. Germline CDR1 SSHAT, CDR2 FNYEAQ (reference sequence). This receptor was taken from a human donor in good health (CMV status not recorded). Some clones in this sample may be carry-over from other donors' samples. The specimen was CD8+ T cells from PBMCs. V gene TRBV7-7 combines with J gene TRBJ2-5; D ambiguous. Here the CDR3 reads CASSLTDTFYETQYF. The CDR3 DNA follows: TGTGCTAGCAGCTTAACCGATACCTTCTATGAGACCCAGTACTTC.